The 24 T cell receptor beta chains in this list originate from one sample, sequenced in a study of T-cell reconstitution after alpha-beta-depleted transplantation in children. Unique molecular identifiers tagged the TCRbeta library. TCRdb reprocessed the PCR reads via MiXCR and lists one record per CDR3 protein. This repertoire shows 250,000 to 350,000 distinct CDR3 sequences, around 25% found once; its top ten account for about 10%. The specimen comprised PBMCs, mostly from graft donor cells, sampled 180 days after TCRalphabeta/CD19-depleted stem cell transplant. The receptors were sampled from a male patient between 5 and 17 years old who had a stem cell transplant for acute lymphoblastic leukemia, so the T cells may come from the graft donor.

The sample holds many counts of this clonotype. The CDR3 coding sequence is TGTGCCAGCAGTTTTGAGCGGCACTACGAGCAGTACTTC. The encoded protein is CASSFERHYEQYF. This sequence joins TRBV12-3 or TRBV12-4 and TRBJ2-7; possibly TRBD2 for D (5 bases). Trimming took 3 bases from V and 3 from J, leaving 9 bases between them. This CDR3 region has 13 residues.

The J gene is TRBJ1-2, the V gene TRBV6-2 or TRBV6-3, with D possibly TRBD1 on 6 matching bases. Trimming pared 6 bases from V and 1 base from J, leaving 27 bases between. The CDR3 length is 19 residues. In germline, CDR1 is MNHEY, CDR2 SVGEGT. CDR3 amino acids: CASRKEGGIGRTRNYGYTF. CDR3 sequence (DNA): TGTGCCAGCAGAAAGGAGGGGGGAATCGGTCGGACCCGTAACTATGGCTACACCTTC.

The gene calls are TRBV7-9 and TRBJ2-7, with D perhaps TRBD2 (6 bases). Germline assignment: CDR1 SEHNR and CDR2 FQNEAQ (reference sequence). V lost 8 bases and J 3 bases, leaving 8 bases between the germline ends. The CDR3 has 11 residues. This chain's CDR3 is CASSGDYEQYF. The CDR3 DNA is TGTGCCAGCTCGGGAGACTACGAGCAGTACTTC.

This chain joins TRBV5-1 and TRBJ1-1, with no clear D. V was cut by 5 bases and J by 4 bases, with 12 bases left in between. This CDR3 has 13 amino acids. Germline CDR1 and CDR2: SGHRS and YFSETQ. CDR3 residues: CASSRIPGTEAFF. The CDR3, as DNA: TGCGCCAGCAGTAGGATACCAGGCACTGAAGCTTTCTTT.

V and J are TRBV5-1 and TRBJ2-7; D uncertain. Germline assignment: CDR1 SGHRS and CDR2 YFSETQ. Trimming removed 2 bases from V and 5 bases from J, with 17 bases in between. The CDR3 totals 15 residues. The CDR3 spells CASSFISRGLNEQYF. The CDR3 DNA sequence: TGCGCCAGCAGCTTTATTAGCAGAGGTCTAAACGAGCAGTACTTC.

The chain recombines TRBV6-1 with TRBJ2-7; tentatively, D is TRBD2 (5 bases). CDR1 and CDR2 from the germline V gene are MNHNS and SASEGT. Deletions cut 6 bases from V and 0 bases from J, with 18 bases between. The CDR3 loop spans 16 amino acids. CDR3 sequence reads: CASSSERGWSSYEQYF. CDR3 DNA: TGTGCCAGCAGCTCGGAACGAGGGTGGAGCTCCTACGAGCAGTACTTC.

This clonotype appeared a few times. The CDR3 region has the DNA TGTGCCAGCAGCCCGTGGCCTAGCGGCCCGGGGCCAGATACGCAGTATTTT. Protein: CASSPWPSGPGPDTQYF. This chain connects TRBV7-6 to TRBJ2-3; TRBD2 matches 7 bases. The germline V gene encodes CDR1 SGHVS and CDR2 FNYEAQ. This CDR3 is 17 amino acids long. Trimming at V came to 5 bases and at J to 4 bases, leaving 15 bases not matched to a gene.

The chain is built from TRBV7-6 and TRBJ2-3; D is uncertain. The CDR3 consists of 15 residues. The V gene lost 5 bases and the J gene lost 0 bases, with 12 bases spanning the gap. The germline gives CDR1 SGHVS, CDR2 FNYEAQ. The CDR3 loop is CASSPDPPSTDTQYF. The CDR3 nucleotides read TGTGCCAGCAGCCCCGACCCGCCAAGCACAGATACGCAGTATTTT.

The CDR3 spells CASSLGTTGRNYGYTF. The CDR3 bases are TGTGCCAGCAGCTTAGGGACGACAGGGAGGAACTATGGCTACACCTTC. This chain joins TRBV7-9 and TRBJ1-2; 7 positions match TRBD1. The germline V gene encodes CDR1 SEHNR and CDR2 FQNEAQ (reference sequence). J gave up 2 bases and V 1 base, and 7 bases lay outside the gene matches. This CDR3 is 16 amino acids long.

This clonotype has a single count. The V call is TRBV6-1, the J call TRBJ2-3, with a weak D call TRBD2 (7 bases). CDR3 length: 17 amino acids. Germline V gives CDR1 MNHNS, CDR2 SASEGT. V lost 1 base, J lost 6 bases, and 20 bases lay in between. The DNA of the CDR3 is TGTGCCAGCAGTGAAGAGGTTCTAAGGGGGAGGGCGGATACGCAGTATTTT. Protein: CASSEEVLRGRADTQYF.

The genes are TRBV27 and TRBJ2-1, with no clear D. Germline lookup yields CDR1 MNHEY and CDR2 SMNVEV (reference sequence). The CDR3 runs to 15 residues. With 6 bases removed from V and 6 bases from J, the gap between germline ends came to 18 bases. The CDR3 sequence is CASSSTSISPNEQFF. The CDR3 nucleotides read TGTGCCAGCAGCTCCACCTCTATCAGCCCCAATGAGCAGTTCTTC.

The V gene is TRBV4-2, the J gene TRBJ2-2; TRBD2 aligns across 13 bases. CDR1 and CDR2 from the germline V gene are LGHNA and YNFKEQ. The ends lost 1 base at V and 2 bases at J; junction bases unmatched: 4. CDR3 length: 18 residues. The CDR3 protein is CASSQVGGLAGNTGELFF. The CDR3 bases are TGTGCCAGCAGCCAAGTGGGGGGACTAGCGGGAAACACCGGGGAGCTGTTTTTT.

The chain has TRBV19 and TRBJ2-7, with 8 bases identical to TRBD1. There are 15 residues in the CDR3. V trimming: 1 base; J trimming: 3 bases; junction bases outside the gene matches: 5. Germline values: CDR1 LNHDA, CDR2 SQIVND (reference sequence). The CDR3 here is CASSIGAGGYYEQYF. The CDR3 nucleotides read TGTGCCAGTAGTATAGGTGCAGGGGGCTACTACGAGCAGTACTTC.

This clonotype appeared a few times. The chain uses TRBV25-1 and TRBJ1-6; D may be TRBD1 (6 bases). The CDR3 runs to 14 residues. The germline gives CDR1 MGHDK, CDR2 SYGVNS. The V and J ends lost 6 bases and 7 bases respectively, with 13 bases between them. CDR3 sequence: CASRREGGNSPLHF. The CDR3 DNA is TGTGCCAGCAGGAGAGAGGGGGGCAATTCACCCCTCCACTTT.

The CDR3 DNA is TGTGCCAGCAGCGCACACAGGGTTGATACGCAGTATTTT. It translates to CASSAHRVDTQYF. The chain is built from TRBV9 and TRBJ2-3, with D perhaps TRBD1 (6 bases). Trimming cost V 3 bases and J 6 bases, with 11 bases left between them. The V gene's germline CDR1 is SGDLS and CDR2 YYNGEE. This CDR3 is 13 amino acids long.

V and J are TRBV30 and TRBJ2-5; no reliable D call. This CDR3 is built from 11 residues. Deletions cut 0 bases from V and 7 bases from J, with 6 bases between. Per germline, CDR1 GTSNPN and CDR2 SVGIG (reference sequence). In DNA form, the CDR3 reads TGTGCCTGGAGTGTGCTGGGGACCCAGTACTTC. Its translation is CAWSVLGTQYF.

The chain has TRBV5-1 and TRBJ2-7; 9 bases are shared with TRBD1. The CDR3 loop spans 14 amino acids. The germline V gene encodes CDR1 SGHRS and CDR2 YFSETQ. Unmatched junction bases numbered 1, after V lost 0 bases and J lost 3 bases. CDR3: CASSLDRGHYEQYF. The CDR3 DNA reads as TGCGCCAGCAGCTTGGACAGGGGGCACTACGAGCAGTACTTC. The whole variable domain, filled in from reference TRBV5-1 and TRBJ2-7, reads KAGVTQTPRYLIKTRGQQVTLSCSPISGHRSVSWYQQTPGQGLQFLFEYFSETQRNKGNFPGRFSGRQFSNSRSEMNVSTLELGDSALYLCASSLDRGHYEQYFGPGTRLTVT.

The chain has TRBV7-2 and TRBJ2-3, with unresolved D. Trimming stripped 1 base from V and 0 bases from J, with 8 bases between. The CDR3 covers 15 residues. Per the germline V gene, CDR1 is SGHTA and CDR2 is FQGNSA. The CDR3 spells CASSLEAISTDTQYF. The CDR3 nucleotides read TGTGCCAGCAGCTTAGAGGCGATTAGCACAGATACGCAGTATTTT.

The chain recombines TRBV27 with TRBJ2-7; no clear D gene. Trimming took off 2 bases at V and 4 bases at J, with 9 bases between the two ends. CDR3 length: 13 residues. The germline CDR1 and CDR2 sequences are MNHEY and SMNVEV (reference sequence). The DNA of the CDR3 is TGTGCCAGCAGTTTAACCCCCGCTTACGAGCAGTACTTC. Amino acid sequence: CASSLTPAYEQYF.

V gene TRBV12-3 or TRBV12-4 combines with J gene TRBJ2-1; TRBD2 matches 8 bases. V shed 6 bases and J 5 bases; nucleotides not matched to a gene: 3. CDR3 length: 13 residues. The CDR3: CASRLAVHNEQFF. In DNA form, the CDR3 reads TGTGCCAGCAGACTAGCGGTCCACAATGAGCAGTTCTTC.

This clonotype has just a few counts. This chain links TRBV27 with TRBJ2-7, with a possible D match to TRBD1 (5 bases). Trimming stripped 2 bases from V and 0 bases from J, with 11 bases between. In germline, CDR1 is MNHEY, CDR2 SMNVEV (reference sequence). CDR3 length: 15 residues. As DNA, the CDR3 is TGTGCCAGCAGTTTAGGGGCGGACCGCTCCTACGAGCAGTACTTC. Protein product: CASSLGADRSYEQYF.

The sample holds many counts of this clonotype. The CDR3 DNA sequence: TGTGCCAGCAGCTCCGGCGGGGAGTATTCCTACGAGCAGTACTTC. Translated, it gives CASSSGGEYSYEQYF. The chain couples TRBV7-9 to TRBJ2-7; possible D gene TRBD2, 6 bases. With 4 bases removed from V and 1 base from J, the gap between germline ends came to 14 bases. The CDR3 covers 15 residues. Germline lookup yields CDR1 SEHNR and CDR2 FQNEAQ (reference sequence).

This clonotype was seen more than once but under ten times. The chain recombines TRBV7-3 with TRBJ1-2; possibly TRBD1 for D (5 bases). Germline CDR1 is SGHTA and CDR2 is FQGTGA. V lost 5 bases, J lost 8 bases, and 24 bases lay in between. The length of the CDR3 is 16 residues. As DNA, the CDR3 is TGTGCCAGCAGCGCTTCTCCATCCGGGGGAGGAGGAGGCTACACCTTC. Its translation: CASSASPSGGGGGYTF.

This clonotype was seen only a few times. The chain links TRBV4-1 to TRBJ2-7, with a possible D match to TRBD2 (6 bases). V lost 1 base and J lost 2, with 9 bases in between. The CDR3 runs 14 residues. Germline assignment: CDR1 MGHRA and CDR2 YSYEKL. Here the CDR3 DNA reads TGCGCCAGCAGCCAAGTTACGGGAGCCTACGAGCAGTACTTC. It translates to CASSQVTGAYEQYF.